A selection of T cell receptor beta chains follows, all from one sample in a study of shared clonotypes between healthy human individuals. Here immunoSEQ multiplex PCR was the method, and the copy in TCRdb shows in-frame clones only, minus some. The table records roughly 2.1 million clones, 85% to 95% of them present only once. Material: naive CD8+ T cells from PBMCs. These receptors all stem from a man younger than 30 in good health. Some clones in this sample may be carry-over from other donors' samples. Each CDR3 is given with its conserved first and last residue. The D gene is left open where the match is weak. Only some rows state a clone size, as once, few, many or a class for expanded clones.

v_gene,d_gene,j_gene,abundance,CDR3aa,CDR3nt
TRBV7-2,TRBD1,TRBJ2-7,NA,CASSSRDSYEQYF,TGTGCCAGCAGCTCCCGGGACAGCTACGAGCAGTACTTC
TRBV7-9,NA,TRBJ1-1,NA,CASSPTTGSTEAFF,TGTGCCAGCAGCCCAACTACAGGGAGCACTGAAGCTTTCTTT
TRBV7-3,NA,TRBJ2-6,NA,CASSLTSRAYSGANVLTF,TGTGCCAGCAGCTTAACGTCACGGGCCTACTCTGGGGCCAACGTCCTGACTTTC
TRBV19,NA,TRBJ1-5,NA,CASSIDPGEFDQPQHF,TGTGCCAGTAGTATAGATCCAGGGGAATTCGATCAGCCCCAGCATTTT
TRBV5-1,NA,TRBJ1-1,NA,CASSSGLPDTEAFF,TGCGCCAGCAGCTCGGGACTCCCGGACACTGAAGCTTTCTTT
TRBV9,NA,TRBJ1-2,NA,CASSVNLGYGYTF,TGTGCCAGCAGCGTCAACTTGGGCTATGGCTACACCTTC
TRBV28,NA,TRBJ2-7,NA,CASSISGPEQYF,TGTGCCAGCAGCATCAGTGGACCCGAGCAGTACTTC
TRBV10-3,NA,TRBJ2-7,NA,CAISAHSLSSYEQYF,TGTGCCATCAGTGCGCACAGTCTAAGCTCCTACGAGCAGTACTTC
TRBV11-2,NA,TRBJ2-1,NA,CASSLDWAGEYNEQFF,TGTGCCAGCAGCTTAGATTGGGCAGGGGAGTACAATGAGCAGTTCTTC
TRBV7-9,NA,TRBJ2-7,NA,CASSGRQAEVNEQYF,TGTGCCAGCAGCGGGAGACAGGCAGAGGTCAACGAGCAGTACTTC
TRBV4-3,TRBD1,TRBJ1-2,NA,CASSQAGTDNYGYTF,TGCGCCAGCAGCCAAGCCGGGACAGACAACTATGGCTACACCTTC
TRBV14,TRBD1,TRBJ2-3,NA,CASSQYPRGQGDTQYF,TGTGCCAGCAGCCAATATCCCAGGGGGCAAGGAGATACGCAGTATTTT
TRBV27,TRBD2,TRBJ2-7,NA,CASSTVIAGVYEQYF,TGTGCCAGCAGCACTGTTATAGCGGGAGTCTACGAGCAGTACTTC
TRBV4-3,NA,TRBJ1-5,NA,CASSQDPRPNQPQHF,TGCGCCAGCAGCCAAGATCCGCGGCCCAATCAGCCCCAGCATTTT
TRBV10-3,NA,TRBJ2-3,once,CAISDSRDSTDTQYF,TGTGCCATCAGTGACTCTCGGGATAGCACAGATACGCAGTATTTT
TRBV4-1,NA,TRBJ2-7,NA,CASSQAATYEQYF,TGCGCCAGCAGCCAAGCGGCTACATACGAGCAGTACTTC
TRBV18,NA,TRBJ2-1,NA,CASSPPLSLEQFF,TGTGCCAGCTCACCACCCCTTAGTCTTGAGCAGTTCTTC
TRBV5-4,TRBD2,TRBJ2-7,NA,CASSPLGTGGSYEQYF,TGTGCCAGCAGCCCACTGGGAACGGGAGGGTCCTACGAGCAGTACTTC
TRBV9,TRBD2,TRBJ2-7,NA,CASSAGEAGGVYEQYF,TGTGCCAGCAGCGCTGGAGAAGCGGGAGGCGTATACGAGCAGTACTTC
TRBV27,NA,TRBJ2-7,NA,CASSLEAGYEQYF,TGTGCCAGCAGTTTAGAGGCTGGCTACGAGCAGTACTTC
TRBV5-8,NA,TRBJ2-7,NA,CASSLFGEGSYEQYF,TGTGCCAGCAGCTTGTTCGGGGAAGGCTCCTACGAGCAGTACTTC
TRBV5-4,NA,TRBJ1-1,once,CASSSENTEAFF,TGTGCCAGCAGCTCCGAAAACACTGAAGCTTTCTTT
TRBV6-5,NA,TRBJ2-3,NA,CASSLSGRSTDTQYF,TGTGCCAGCAGCCTTAGCGGAAGAAGCACAGATACGCAGTATTTT
TRBV5-1,NA,TRBJ1-1,NA,CASSRFRGEEAFF,TGCGCCAGCAGCCGCTTTCGGGGGGAAGAAGCTTTCTTT
TRBV15,NA,TRBJ1-2,NA,CATSRVGRDEDYGYTF,TGTGCCACCAGCAGAGTAGGGAGGGATGAGGACTATGGCTACACCTTC